This entry lists 31 T cell receptor beta chains sequenced from one sample in a study of cytotoxic CD8 clonotypes in ibrutinib-treated CLL. Only in-frame clones appear in the TCRdb table, and some are missing; sequencing was by immunoSEQ multiplex PCR. The sample has tens of thousands of clones, 56% seen once. The source material was PBMCs, sampled after 24 months of ibrutinib treatment. The source is a human donor with chronic lymphocytic leukemia.

The table lists this clone with a few counts. The chain uses TRBV4-1 and TRBJ2-3; possible D gene TRBD2, 5 bases. The CDR3 runs 16 residues. Trimming took 5 bases from V and 5 from J, leaving 20 bases between them. Per the germline V gene, CDR1 is MGHRA and CDR2 is YSYEKL. The CDR3: CASSKRARFREDTQYF. CDR3 nucleotides: TGCGCCAGCAGCAAAAGGGCGCGGTTTCGGGAAGATACGCAGTATTTT.

This clone has a handful of counts. The V and J genes are TRBV6-1 and TRBJ1-5; D may be TRBD1 (6 bases). CDR1 and CDR2 (germline): MNHNS, SASEGT. With 2 bases removed from V and 6 bases from J, the gap between germline ends came to 26 bases. The length of the CDR3 is 19 residues. Here the CDR3 reads CASSEYEATGQPWLQPQHF. CDR3 DNA sequence: TGTGCCAGCAGTGAATACGAGGCAACTGGACAGCCATGGCTTCAGCCCCAGCATTTT.

This rearrangement joins TRBV6-5 to TRBJ1-3; D is possibly TRBD1 (5 bases). Trimming left V 6 bases short and J 4 bases short, with 16 bases between. Per the germline V gene, CDR1 is MNHEY and CDR2 is SVGAGI. CDR3 size: 15 residues. The CDR3 loop reads CASSESGRPGNTIYF. The CDR3 DNA follows: TGTGCCAGCAGCGAATCAGGGAGACCGGGAAACACCATATATTTT.

This clone was seen only a few times. This chain uses TRBV6-6 with TRBJ1-2; no definite D call. The germline V and J ends were trimmed by 1 base and 6 bases, with 6 bases remaining between them. CDR3 length: 12 residues. The V gene's germline CDR1 is MNHNY and CDR2 SVGAGI (reference sequence). Written as DNA, the CDR3 is TGTGCCAGCAGTTACTTGGGAGATGGCTACACCTTC. Translation: CASSYLGDGYTF.

This sequence joins TRBV10-2 and TRBJ2-2; D assignment may be TRBD1 or TRBD2 (5 bases each). The CDR3 covers 13 residues. V shed 6 bases and J shed 7 bases, with 12 bases lying between them. Germline CDR1 and CDR2: WSHSY and SAAADI. This chain's CDR3 is CASSSVGVGELFF. The CDR3 DNA reads TGCGCCAGCAGCTCTGTGGGGGTCGGGGAGCTGTTTTTT.

This clone has a count of ten or more. This chain connects TRBV10-3 to TRBJ2-1; 10 nucleotides match TRBD1. Germline CDR1 ENHRY, CDR2 SYGVKD. The CDR3 runs 14 residues. J gave up 8 bases and V 7 bases, and 8 bases lay outside the gene matches. The CDR3 DNA reads TGTGCCATCATCCCGGGACAGGGGTACCATGAGCAGTTCTTC. The encoded protein is CAIIPGQGYHEQFF.

This clone was observed a single time. V gene TRBV4-2 combines with J gene TRBJ1-3; no definite D call. This CDR3 spans 15 amino acids. Germline V gene data show CDR1 as LGHNA and CDR2 as YNFKEQ. V dropped 4 bases and J dropped 2 bases, with 12 bases sitting between them. The CDR3 region is CASSRAGNAGNTIYF. In DNA form, the CDR3 reads TGTGCCAGCAGCCGGGCTGGGAACGCTGGAAACACCATATATTTT.

In its sample, this clone was seen a few times. The J gene is TRBJ1-2, the V gene TRBV5-1; D perhaps matches TRBD1 (5 bases). Germline V CDR1 and CDR2: SGHRS, YFSETQ. This CDR3 has 14 residues. V was trimmed by 0 bases and J by 4 bases, leaving 10 bases between them. CDR3 sequence (DNA): TGCGCCAGCAGCTTGGAGGGGAAGGGCTATGGCTACACCTTC. It yields the protein CASSLEGKGYGYTF.

This chain joins TRBV6-1 and TRBJ2-7; D ambiguous. CDR1 and CDR2 (germline): MNHNS, SASEGT. Trimming removed 8 bases from V and 3 bases from J, with 8 bases in between. CDR3 length: 11 amino acids. The CDR3 protein is CASGTVYEQYV. In DNA, the CDR3 is TGTGCCAGCGGTACGGTCTACGAGCAGTACGTC.

The genes are TRBV7-8 and TRBJ2-2; TRBD1 aligns across 7 bases. The germline gives CDR1 SGHVS, CDR2 FQNEAQ. The CDR3 totals 14 residues. Trimming at V came to 4 bases and at J to 3 bases, leaving 2 bases not matched to a gene. CDR3 protein: CASSSGTDTGELFF. DNA for the CDR3: TGTGCCAGCAGCTCGGGGACAGACACCGGGGAGCTGTTTTTT. Supplemented by reference TRBV7-8 and TRBJ2-2, the full variable domain reads GAGVSQSPRYKVAKRGQDVALRCDPISGHVSLFWYQQALGQGPEFLTYFQNEAQLDKSGLPSDRFFAERPEGSVSTLKIQRTQQEDSAVYLCASSSGTDTGELFFGEGSRLTVL.

This clone was detected a few times. The chain recombines TRBV28 with TRBJ2-5; D ambiguous. Deletions cut 9 bases from V and 5 bases from J, with 10 bases between. Looked up from germline, CDR1 is MDHEN and CDR2 is SYDVKM. This CDR3 is built from 11 residues. As DNA, the CDR3 is TGTGCCAGTGAAGGGTTGGAGACCCAGTACTTC. It translates to CASEGLETQYF.

This rearrangement joins TRBV9 to TRBJ2-7, with D tentatively TRBD1 (6 bases). The CDR3 has 16 amino acids. Germline CDR1 is SGDLS and CDR2 is YYNGEE. The V end was cut by 0 bases, the J end by 2 bases, with 15 bases between. The CDR3, as DNA: TGTGCCAGCAGCGTAGCCTCCGGACAGCCGACCTACGAGCAGTACTTC. Protein product: CASSVASGQPTYEQYF.

The V gene is TRBV2, the J gene TRBJ2-3; TRBD2 aligns across 10 bases. This CDR3 region has 15 residues. The V and J ends lost 4 bases and 1 base, in that order; junction bases with no gene match: 2. Germline CDR1 SNHLY, CDR2 FYNNEI. This CDR3 is CASSGLAGGTDTQYF. DNA for the CDR3: TGTGCCAGCAGTGGGCTAGCGGGAGGCACAGATACGCAGTATTTT.

The genes are TRBV28 and TRBJ2-5; no clear D. CDR3 size: 18 residues. From germline, CDR1 is MDHEN and CDR2 SYDVKM. Deletions cut 0 bases from V and 5 bases from J, with 22 bases between. Here the CDR3 reads CASSLWRGAVPGRETQYF. The DNA of the CDR3 is TGTGCCAGCAGTTTATGGAGAGGCGCGGTCCCTGGGCGGGAGACCCAGTACTTC.

This clone was seen only a few times. The chain carries TRBV28 and TRBJ2-7; D is perhaps TRBD1 or TRBD2 (5 bases each). Germline-derived CDR1 and CDR2 are MDHEN and SYDVKM. The CDR3 runs 13 residues. V was cut by 7 bases and J by 4 bases, with 14 bases left in between. The CDR3 DNA reads TGTGCCAGCAACCGGGACGCTGTATACGAGCAGTACTTC. This gives the protein CASNRDAVYEQYF.

This clone appeared a few times. The genes are TRBV7-9 and TRBJ1-3; possible D gene TRBD1, 5 bases. The CDR3 is 14 residues long. The V gene's germline CDR1 is SEHNR and CDR2 FQNEAQ (reference sequence). The V and J ends lost 3 bases and 7 bases respectively, with 13 bases between them. The CDR3 sequence: CASSFRAGWNTIYF. The DNA of the CDR3 is TGTGCCAGCAGCTTTCGGGCAGGGTGGAACACCATATATTTT.

J is TRBJ2-2 and V is TRBV28; D uncertain. With 5 bases removed from V and 2 bases from J, the gap between germline ends came to 6 bases. The CDR3 runs 13 residues. The germline V gene encodes CDR1 MDHEN and CDR2 SYDVKM. CDR3 DNA: TGTGCCAGCAGTAGTACAAACACCGGGGAGCTGTTTTTT. Protein sequence: CASSSTNTGELFF.

The chain recombines TRBV5-6 with TRBJ1-6, with D hard to call. CDR1 SGHDT and CDR2 YYEEEE come from the germline V gene. Trimming left V 4 bases short and J 6 bases short, with 14 bases between. This CDR3 has 15 residues. DNA for the CDR3: TGTGCCAGCAGCACATGGCCAGTGACTAATTCACCCCTCCACTTT. It is translated as CASSTWPVTNSPLHF.

The chain links TRBV6-6 to TRBJ1-2; tentative D call: TRBD1 (6 bases). The CDR3 spans 13 residues. Trimming took 6 bases from V and 4 from J, leaving 12 bases between them. The germline V gene encodes CDR1 MNHNY and CDR2 SVGAGI (reference sequence). The CDR3 loop is CASRAGAGYGYTF. The CDR3 DNA reads TGTGCCAGCAGAGCGGGGGCGGGCTATGGCTACACCTTC.

The chain joins TRBV6-5 to TRBJ2-1; D not certain. The CDR3 loop spans 15 amino acids. V was clipped by 1 base and J by 3 bases, with 10 bases between them. The germline CDR1 and CDR2 sequences are MNHEY and SVGAGI. CDR3 coding DNA: TGTGCCAGCAGTTACTTACCGCCAATCTACAATGAGCAGTTCTTC. The encoded protein is CASSYLPPIYNEQFF.

This clone has just a few counts. The chain uses TRBV6-1 and TRBJ1-2, with 8 bases lining up with TRBD1. This CDR3 comprises 16 residues. In germline, CDR1 is MNHNS, CDR2 SASEGT. With V trimmed by 4 bases and J by 5 bases, 12 bases remained unmatched. The CDR3 DNA sequence: TGTGCCAGCAGTGTTGCATTGACAGGGGTAGTATATGGCTACACCTTC. Amino acid sequence: CASSVALTGVVYGYTF.

The V gene is TRBV5-1, the J gene TRBJ2-1; D gene unclear. This CDR3 has 13 residues. The germline V gene has CDR1 SGHRS and CDR2 YFSETQ. Between the trimmed V and J ends, which lost 4 bases and 8 bases, there was a span of 13 bases. The CDR3 protein is CASSQPMTDEQFF. CDR3 coding DNA: TGCGCCAGCAGCCAACCTATGACGGATGAGCAGTTCTTC.

This clone was found a few times. The V gene is TRBV7-9, the J gene TRBJ2-2, with a tentative D call TRBD2 (7 bases). Germline V gene data show CDR1 as SEHNR and CDR2 as FQNEAQ (reference sequence). V was cut by 3 bases and J by 2 bases, with 22 bases left in between. The CDR3 has 19 residues. CDR3 coding DNA: TGTGCCAGCAGCTTGAGGGGGACTACCATGAGGAAAAACACCGGGGAGCTGTTTTTT. It encodes CASSLRGTTMRKNTGELFF.

This sequence joins TRBV21-1 and TRBJ2-2; no DNA check was done on the table's D call, TRBD2. TRBV21-1 is annotated as a pseudogene. This CDR3 is built from 19 residues. In nucleotides, the CDR3 is TGTGCCAGCAGCAAAGAGGGTTGGCTAGCGGGGAAGAACACCGGGGAGCTGTTTTTT. Its translation: CASSKEGWLAGKNTGELFF.

The rearrangement uses TRBV2 and TRBJ1-1, with TRBD1 as a possible D gene (5 bases). The V gene lost 11 bases and the J gene lost 3 bases, with 13 bases spanning the gap. The CDR3 has 12 amino acids. Germline V gene data show CDR1 as SNHLY and CDR2 as FYNNEI. The CDR3 loop reads CAAATGHTEAFF. The CDR3 DNA sequence: TGTGCCGCGGCCACAGGTCACACTGAAGCTTTCTTT.

Points on this clone: A read error may explain this, as a much larger clone is one base away. V usage is TRBV15 and J usage is TRBJ2-1; no definite D call. This CDR3 has 16 residues. Germline V gene lookup returns CDR1 LNHNV and CDR2 YYDKDF (reference sequence). Trimming pared 1 base from V and 5 bases from J, leaving 15 bases between. The CDR3 region has the DNA TGTGCCACCAGCAGAGGTCCTCCGGACCGGAACAATGAGCAGTTCTTC. Protein: CATSRGPPDRNNEQFF.

In its sample, this clone was seen many times. Its ends do not fully match the called genes, so a read error is possible. This chain links TRBV25-1 with TRBJ1-1; D not resolved. The CDR3 spans 10 residues. Per the germline V gene, CDR1 is MGHDK and CDR2 is SYGVNS. The CDR3 sequence: CASSEGKMVF. For the CDR3, the DNA is TGTGCCAGCAGTGAAGGGAAAATGGTCTTT.

The genes are TRBV5-1 and TRBJ2-7; 8 bases agree with TRBD2. The V gene's germline CDR1 is SGHRS and CDR2 YFSETQ. The CDR3 totals 14 residues. Trimming cost V 5 bases and J 3 bases; bases outside gene matches: 7. In nucleotides, the CDR3 is TGCGCCAGCAGTCGACTAGCGACAGACTACGAGCAGTACTTC. Protein product: CASSRLATDYEQYF.

The V call is TRBV27, the J call TRBJ1-6; D possibly corresponds to TRBD1 (5 bases). Germline V gives CDR1 MNHEY, CDR2 SMNVEV (reference sequence). The V gene lost 8 bases and the J gene lost 3 bases, with 11 bases spanning the gap. CDR3 length: 14 amino acids. The CDR3 loop is CASGMTDYNSPLHF. The DNA for the CDR3 is TGTGCCAGCGGGATGACAGACTATAATTCACCCCTCCACTTT.

V usage is TRBV5-1 and J usage is TRBJ2-7; 7 bases line up with TRBD1. Germline loops: CDR1 SGHRS, CDR2 YFSETQ. Germline trimming cut 1 base from V and 3 bases from J; bases unmatched to any gene: 10. This CDR3 has 16 residues. CDR3 sequence: CASSLSNRQGFYEQYV. Here the CDR3 DNA reads TGCGCCAGCAGCTTGTCAAATCGACAGGGATTCTACGAGCAGTACGTC.

This clone appeared a few times. The CDR3 bases are TGTGCCAGTAGTATTCTCGGCGGCAGGGACTATGGCTACACCTTC. Its translation is CASSILGGRDYGYTF. This rearrangement joins TRBV19 to TRBJ1-2; D is perhaps TRBD1 (5 bases). This CDR3 comprises 15 residues. Trimming pared 3 bases from V and 3 bases from J, leaving 14 bases between. CDR1 and CDR2 from the germline V gene are LNHDA and SQIVND (reference sequence).